Described below is a single T cell receptor beta chain sequence and its context. As yet, its antigen is unknown. The CDR3 totals 14 residues. Germline values: CDR1 LNHDA, CDR2 SQIVND (reference sequence). The V segment lost 5 bases and the J segment 3 bases; nucleotides outside the gene matches: 1. This sample was taken from a study of T cell repertoires in aging, cancer and after chemotherapy. Study details: Donors were grouped into six age bands spanning 30 or younger through 70 or older. Pre- and post-chemotherapy samples were paired from chronic lymphocytic leukemia patients treated with fludarabine- or bendamustine-based regimens. The study's findings and limits: In hematological cancer patients, infiltrated lymphoid organs may have impaired thymic emigration or peripheral T cell expansion.

TRB rearrangements spanning V, D and J were amplified using mixed TRB-A/B primers. TCRdb re-called the multiplex PCR reads with MiXCR, one entry per CDR3 protein. Of roughly 12,000 distinct CDR3 sequences in the sample, around 30% were seen once. Peripheral blood genomic DNA, not sorted cells or RNA, was the template. V is TRBV19 and J is TRBJ2-5, with 12 bases that match TRBD2. The origin of this receptor is a human donor with a blood cancer. The sample was blood. The CDR3 loop reads CASSRLAGEETQYF. Written as DNA, the CDR3 is TGTGCCAGTAGTCGACTAGCGGGGGAAGAGACCCAGTACTTC.